This TCR beta chain was recorded in a study of identical twins. Study-wide points: Weaker excess twin sharing was seen among beta out-of-frame sequences. Models underpredicted monozygotic twin sharing of out-of-frame TCR alpha. Low generation-probability sequences were in excess among twin-shared out-of-frame alpha sequences. Analyses of zero insertions could be partly confounded by invariant MAIT and iNKT cells.

V gave up 3 bases and J gave up 2 bases, with 8 bases separating them. This CDR3 region has 12 residues. In germline, CDR1 is DFQATT, CDR2 SNEGSKA (reference sequence). To note about this clonotype: Its antigen is unknown.

MiXCR was run by TCRdb on the 5' RACE reads, yielding one entry per CDR3 protein. The data show 1.5 million or so distinct CDR3 sequences, 32% seen once. Material: cord blood. The chain recombines TRBV20-1 with TRBJ2-7; D not resolved. This TCR was sampled from a newborn girl in good health. CDR3 protein: CSASPSAYEQYF. DNA of the CDR3: TGCAGTGCTAGTCCCAGTGCCTACGAGCAGTACTTC.